These T cell receptor beta chains were read from a single sample in a study of graft-versus-host responses after intestinal transplantation. Their cognate antigens are unknown. Sequencing used immunoSEQ multiplex PCR; TCRdb keeps in-frame clones, though not all of them. In the table there are approximately 110,000 clones, around nine tenths of which are singletons. This sample comprised unstimulated CD4+ T cells sorted from spleen or lymph node cells, obtained before transplant. The receptor source for this set is a human donor who was the organ donor for an intestinal transplant. Each CDR3 is given with its conserved first and last residue. A D gene is named only where the DNA matches it firmly. Clone size, where shown, is once, few, many, or a class for clones that have expanded.

d_gene	abundance	v_gene	len	j_gene	CDR3aa	CDR3nt
TRBD2	NA	TRBV5-4	15	TRBJ2-3	CASSATSGISDTQYF	TGTGCCAGCAGCGCCACTAGCGGGATCTCAGATACGCAGTATTTT
NA	NA	TRBV10-3	15	TRBJ1-1	CAISALQGGGTEAFF	TGTGCCATCAGTGCTCTCCAAGGAGGGGGCACTGAAGCTTTCTTT
TRBD1	NA	TRBV28	15	TRBJ1-1	CASSSVTGVATEAFF	TGTGCCAGCAGTTCGGTTACAGGGGTTGCAACTGAAGCTTTCTTT
NA	NA	TRBV11-2	16	TRBJ1-5	CASSLESGYSNQPQHF	TGTGCCAGCAGCTTAGAATCTGGATATAGCAATCAGCCCCAGCATTTT
TRBD2	NA	TRBV27	16	TRBJ2-7	CASSLESGSGISEQYF	TGTGCCAGCAGTTTGGAAAGCGGGAGTGGTATATCCGAGCAGTACTTC
NA	NA	TRBV5-5	15	TRBJ1-2	CASSSDGLANYGYTF	TGTGCCAGCAGTTCGGACGGGTTAGCTAACTATGGCTACACCTTC
NA	NA	TRBV7-8	13	TRBJ2-4	CASSLDRVNIQYF	TGTGCCAGCAGCTTAGACAGGGTAAACATTCAGTACTTC
TRBD2	NA	TRBV6-1	11	TRBJ2-5	CASSELGLQYF	TGTGCCAGCAGTGAATTGGGACTACAGTACTTC
TRBD2	NA	TRBV28	13	TRBJ2-1	CASSPRGLAEQFF	TGTGCCAGCAGTCCCCGGGGACTAGCGGAGCAGTTCTTC
NA	NA	TRBV7-2	18	TRBJ1-2	CASSSRSRSETPPGGYTF	TGTGCCAGCAGCTCGAGAAGTCGGAGTGAAACCCCCCCGGGTGGCTACACCTTC
NA	NA	TRBV2	12	TRBJ2-5	CASSDGGETQYF	TGTGCCAGCAGCGATGGAGGGGAGACCCAGTACTTC
NA	NA	TRBV4-2	16	TRBJ2-2	CASSQEERPNTGELFF	TGTGCCAGCAGCCAAGAAGAGCGCCCGAACACCGGGGAGCTGTTTTTT
TRBD1	NA	TRBV7-9	14	TRBJ1-5	CASSRTGSNQPQHF	TGTGCCAGCAGCCGGACAGGTTCTAATCAGCCCCAGCATTTT
NA	NA	TRBV4-2	13	TRBJ2-2	CASSPSGTGELFF	TGTGCCAGCAGCCCCTCGGGGACCGGGGAGCTGTTTTTT
NA	NA	TRBV13	15	TRBJ2-3	CASSLAGDGTDTQYF	TGTGCCAGCAGCTTAGCGGGAGACGGCACAGATACGCAGTATTTT
TRBD2	NA	TRBV7-8	16	TRBJ2-1	CASSLVGLAGNNEQFF	TGTGCCAGCAGCTTAGTAGGCCTAGCGGGGAACAATGAGCAGTTCTTC
TRBD1	NA	TRBV2	15	TRBJ1-4	CASSEATGVQGKLFF	TGTGCCAGCAGTGAAGCGACAGGGGTTCAAGGAAAACTGTTTTTT
NA	NA	TRBV20-1	11	TRBJ2-7	CSARETYEQYF	TGCAGTGCTAGAGAGACCTACGAGCAGTACTTC
NA	NA	TRBV19	13	TRBJ2-5	CASSSRVLETQYF	TGTGCCAGTAGTAGCAGGGTCCTGGAGACCCAGTACTTC
NA	once	TRBV6-5	13	TRBJ1-2	CASSYSGVDGYTF	TGTGCCAGCAGTTACTCGGGGGTGGATGGCTACACCTTC
TRBD1	NA	TRBV28	14	TRBJ1-3	CASLLDRAGNTIYF	TGTGCCAGCCTCTTAGACAGGGCTGGAAACACCATATATTTT
NA	NA	TRBV21-1	16	TRBJ1-2	CASSKSGQGTDNGYTF	TGTGCCAGCAGCAAATCCGGACAGGGGACTGATAATGGCTACACCTTC
NA	NA	TRBV5-1	14	TRBJ2-7	CASSLDLNSYEQYF	TGCGCCAGCAGCTTGGATCTCAACTCCTACGAGCAGTACTTC
NA	NA	TRBV6-1	16	TRBJ1-6	CASSEPEGARNSPLHF	TGTGCCAGCAGTGAACCTGAGGGCGCGAGAAATTCACCCCTCCACTTT
NA	NA	TRBV6-1	11	TRBJ2-3	CASGTADTQYF	TGTGCCAGCGGGACGGCAGATACGCAGTATTTT
NA	NA	TRBV4-1	15	TRBJ2-3	CASSLSHLSTDTQYF	TGCGCCAGCAGCCTATCCCATCTCAGCACAGATACGCAGTATTTT
NA	NA	TRBV6-5	14	TRBJ1-1	CASSPPGADTEAFF	TGTGCCAGCAGTCCACCGGGGGCGGACACTGAAGCTTTCTTT
TRBD2	NA	TRBV9	19	TRBJ2-3	CASSVEPGSGGPNTDTQYF	TGTGCCAGCAGCGTAGAACCGGGGTCGGGAGGGCCAAACACAGATACGCAGTATTTT
TRBD1	NA	TRBV30	15	TRBJ1-4	CAWSVQGTTNEKLFF	TGTGCCTGGAGTGTACAGGGGACAACTAATGAAAAACTGTTTTTT